This T cell receptor beta chain was identified during a study of T cell responses to AZD1222 COVID-19 vaccine (dated by TCRdb to the early 2020s). The study in broad terms: AZD1222 recipients with second doses at about 4 weeks or about 12 weeks were pooled, because spike-specific TCR depth and breadth did not differ between schedules. TCR sequencing was performed for about 250 trial participants, of whom about 200 were given two doses of AZD1222 and around 26 were given two doses of MenACWY control vaccine. Enrollment into the trials was organized by age into subgroups of 18-55, 56-69 and 70-plus years, and those subgroups contained approximately 160, 26 and 62 TCR-sequenced participants, respectively.

As to this clone: It has no known antigen specificity. There are no base qualities to consult, and no much larger clone falls within one base.

Points the paper makes about the study in general: After two AZD1222 doses, spike-specific TCR breadth and depth were significantly higher than at day 0 and than in MenACWY recipients. Participants were mostly white British, with more females than males. The authors suggested clonal diversity may have been underestimated. Vaccine-associated CD4 TCRs spanned the whole spike protein, with dominant responses in regions 160-218 and 743-854. In the small 56-69-year group, the increase in depth fell short of significance, most likely because of low power. Epitopes outside the regions mutated in the B.1.351 and B.1.1.7 variants were reportedly recognized by nearly half of the unique spike-specific TCRs. Conclusions about previously exposed vaccinees were limited because only six AZD1222 recipients were SARS-CoV-2 seropositive at baseline. No day 14 peak-response samples were available, so repertoires were characterized only after the peak T cell response.

The time point label here, explained by the study, means: baseline before first vaccination. Vaccinee samples were obtained from the UK trials COV001 and COV002, which included a single-blind randomized controlled phase 2/3 trial of AZD1222 (ChAdOx1 nCoV-19) in healthy adults. Trial participant PBMC samples were collected at day 0 and day 28 after the second dose for TCRbeta chain sequencing. The CDR3 regions of human TCRbeta chains were subjected to immunosequencing. In the paper's pipeline: TCRs in the repertoires were compared against a reference library of SARS-CoV-2-specific TCRs that had been generated with the MIRA antigen-specificity platform. Breadth meant the fraction of unique TCRs that were SARS-CoV-2-associated, whereas depth meant the fraction of total T cells that were SARS-CoV-2-associated. Using the MIRA data, each spike-specific TCR was mapped to the spike region that the TCR reacts to and placed in a CD4 or CD8 class. Log10-transformed breadth and depth values were compared by one-way ANOVA with Sidak's multiple comparisons tests. Entries here come from immuneACCESS through TCRdb and include only in-frame sequences with V and J called. Some clones fail to appear in such tables; in the studies checked, an unresolved V gene covers under half of the shortfall, and the cause of the remainder is unknown. V, J and clone size are those of that table, while D and trimming were read from the DNA. For this sample the table gives around 180,000 clones, of which about 92% were detected only once. The top ten hold 8.5% to 12% of the sample.

Reading the germline V gene gives CDR1 SGDLS and CDR2 YYNGEE. From the cysteine up to the phenylalanine, the CDR3 has a length of 14 residues. The DNA shown is the 42-base CDR3, in frame from base 1. V was cut back by 0 bases and J by 3 bases, leaving a gap of 9 bases between them. The sequencing used peripheral blood, collected on day 0 of AZD1222 vaccination. This clonotype was obtained from an adult in good health. Here the chain combines TRBV9 and TRBJ1-1; the best D guess is TRBD1, with 5 bases matching. The CDR3 region: CASSVAAGYTEAFF. The sequence in DNA is TGTGCCAGCAGCGTAGCAGCAGGGTACACTGAAGCTTTCTTT.